This passage covers 10 T cell receptor beta chains from one sample sequenced in a study of cytomegalovirus exposure and HLA in healthy donors. This PCR relied on a set of 60 Vbeta primers and 13 Jbeta primers. Sequenced by immunoSEQ multiplex PCR; TCRdb stores in-frame clones only, minus some. The sample shows 150,000 to 200,000 clones, about 76% of them seen only once. Sequenced: PBMCs. The receptor source for this set is a male donor in good health and CMV-seropositive.

This sequence joins TRBV28 and TRBJ2-1; D perhaps matches TRBD2 (6 bases). Germline loops: CDR1 MDHEN, CDR2 SYDVKM. The CDR3 totals 12 residues. V lost 6 bases, J lost 3 bases, and 6 bases lay in between. CDR3 sequence reads: CASRGLYNEQFF. The CDR3, as DNA: TGTGCCAGCAGGGGACTCTACAATGAGCAGTTCTTC.

This rearrangement joins TRBV7-8 to TRBJ1-5; 8 nucleotides agree with TRBD1. The V gene's germline CDR1 is SGHVS and CDR2 FQNEAQ. This CDR3 has 17 amino acids. Trimming cost V 3 bases and J 0 bases; bases outside gene matches: 7. The CDR3 reads CASSFMSQGASNQPQHF. CDR3 sequence (DNA): TGTGCCAGCAGCTTTATGTCCCAGGGGGCTAGCAATCAGCCCCAGCATTTT.

The chain couples TRBV6-5 to TRBJ2-7; the D gene is possibly TRBD1 (6 bases). V was cut by 6 bases and J by 5 bases, with 11 bases left in between. This CDR3 is 12 amino acids long. From germline, CDR1 is MNHEY and CDR2 SVGAGI. CDR3 DNA sequence: TGTGCCAGCAGCACAGACAGGCACGAGCAGTACTTC. This translates into CASSTDRHEQYF.

The chain joins TRBV28 to TRBJ1-4, with D possibly being TRBD1 (5 bases). CDR1 and CDR2 from the germline V gene are MDHEN and SYDVKM. The CDR3 has 16 residues. The V gene lost 3 bases and the J gene lost 11 bases, with 22 bases spanning the gap. Written as DNA, the CDR3 is TGTGCCAGCAGTTTCCGCAGGGATGGCTCTATAAGGAAACTGTTTTTT. It codes for CASSFRRDGSIRKLFF.

This chain joins TRBV7-9 and TRBJ1-2; the D gene is possibly TRBD1 (5 bases). Between the trimmed V and J ends, which lost 4 bases and 6 bases, there was a span of 12 bases. There are 13 residues in the CDR3. Germline-derived CDR1 and CDR2 are SEHNR and FQNEAQ (reference sequence). The CDR3 DNA follows: TGTGCCAGCAGCTGGGACGGAGGGGATGGCTACACCTTC. It is translated as CASSWDGGDGYTF.

A single count supports this clone. The chain uses TRBV5-1 and TRBJ2-5, with 11 positions matching TRBD1. Matching the DNA end better, TRBJ2-7 makes the J call doubtful. Germline lookup yields CDR1 SGHRS and CDR2 YFSETQ. The CDR3 totals 14 residues. The CDR3 DNA sequence: TGCGCCAGCAGCTTTGGGACAGGGGGTCCCGAGCAGTACTTC. Its translation is CASSFGTGGPEQYF.

This chain joins TRBV29-1 and TRBJ1-4; 7 bases fit TRBD1. CDR1 is SQVTM, CDR2 ANQGSEA, per germline. V was pared by 7 bases and J by 4 bases, with 12 bases of the junction left unmatched. This CDR3 has 15 amino acids. The CDR3 DNA sequence: TGCAGCGCCCAGGTGACGGGACAGAATAATGAAAAACTGTTTTTT. Translation: CSAQVTGQNNEKLFF.

Worth noting for this clone: Sequence at one end of the junction differs from germline and may be a read error. The chain carries TRBV11-2 and TRBJ1-1; 8 nucleotides line up with TRBD1. The CDR3 is 16 residues long. CDR1 SGHAT and CDR2 FQNNGV come from the germline V gene. This CDR3 is CASILGTGGPNTEAFF. The DNA for the CDR3 is TGTGCCAGCATCTTAGGGACAGGCGGCCCTAACACTGAAGCTTTCTTT.

The rearrangement uses TRBV18 and TRBJ2-7; D is undetermined. The CDR3 has 12 amino acids. The V end lost 4 bases, the J end lost 6 bases, and 10 bases lay between the germline ends. Germline V CDR1 and CDR2: KGHSH, LQKENI. As DNA, the CDR3 is TGTGCCAGCTCACTAAGTGGCTCCGAGCAGTACTTC. It codes for CASSLSGSEQYF.

In DNA form, the CDR3 reads TGTGCCAGCAGCGGTAGACGGGAGACCCATGAGCAGTTCTTC. Residues: CASSGRRETHEQFF. The rearrangement joins TRBV9 to TRBJ2-1; tentative D call: TRBD2 (6 bases). CDR3 size: 14 residues. V was clipped by 3 bases and J by 8 bases, with 15 bases between them. Germline V gene sequence: CDR1 SGDLS, CDR2 YYNGEE.